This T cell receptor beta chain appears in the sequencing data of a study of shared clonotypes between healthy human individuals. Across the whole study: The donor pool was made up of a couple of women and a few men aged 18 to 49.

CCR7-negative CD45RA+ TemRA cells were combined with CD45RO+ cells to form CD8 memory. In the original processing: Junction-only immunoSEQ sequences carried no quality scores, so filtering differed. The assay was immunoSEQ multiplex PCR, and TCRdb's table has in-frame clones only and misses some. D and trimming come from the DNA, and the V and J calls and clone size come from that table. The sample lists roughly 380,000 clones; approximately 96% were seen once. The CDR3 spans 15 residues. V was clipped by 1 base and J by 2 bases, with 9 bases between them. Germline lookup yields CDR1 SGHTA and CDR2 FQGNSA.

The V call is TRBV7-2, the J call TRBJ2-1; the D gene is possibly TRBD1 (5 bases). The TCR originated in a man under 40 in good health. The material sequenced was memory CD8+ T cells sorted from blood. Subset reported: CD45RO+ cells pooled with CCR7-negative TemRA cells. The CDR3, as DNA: TGTGCCAGCAGCTTAGATGTAGGGGCCTACAATGAGCAGTTCTTC. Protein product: CASSLDVGAYNEQFF. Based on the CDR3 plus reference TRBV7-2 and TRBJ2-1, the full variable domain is GAGVSQSPSNKVTEKGKDVELRCDPISGHTALYWYRQSLGQGLEFLIYFQGNSAPDKSGLPSDRFSAERTGGSVSTLTIQRTQQEDSAVYLCASSLDVGAYNEQFFGPGTRLTVL.